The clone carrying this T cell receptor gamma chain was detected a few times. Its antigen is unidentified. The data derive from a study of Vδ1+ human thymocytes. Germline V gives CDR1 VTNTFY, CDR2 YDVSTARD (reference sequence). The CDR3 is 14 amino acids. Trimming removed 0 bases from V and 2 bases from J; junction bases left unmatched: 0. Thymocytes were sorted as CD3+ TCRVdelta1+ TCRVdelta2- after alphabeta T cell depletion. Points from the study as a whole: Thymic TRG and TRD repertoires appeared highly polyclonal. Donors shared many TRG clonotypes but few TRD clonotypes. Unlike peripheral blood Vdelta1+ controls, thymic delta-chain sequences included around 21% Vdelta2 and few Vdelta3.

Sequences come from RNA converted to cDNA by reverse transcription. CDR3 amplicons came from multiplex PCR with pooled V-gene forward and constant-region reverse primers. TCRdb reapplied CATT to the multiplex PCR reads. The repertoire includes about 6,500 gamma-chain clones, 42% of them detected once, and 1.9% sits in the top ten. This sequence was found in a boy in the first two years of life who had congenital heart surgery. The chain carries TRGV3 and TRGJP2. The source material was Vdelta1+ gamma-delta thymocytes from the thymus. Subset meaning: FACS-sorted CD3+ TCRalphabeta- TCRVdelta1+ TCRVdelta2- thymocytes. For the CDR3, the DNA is TGTGCCACCTGGGACAGGAGTAGTGATTGGATCAAGACGTTT. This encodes CATWDRSSDWIKTF.